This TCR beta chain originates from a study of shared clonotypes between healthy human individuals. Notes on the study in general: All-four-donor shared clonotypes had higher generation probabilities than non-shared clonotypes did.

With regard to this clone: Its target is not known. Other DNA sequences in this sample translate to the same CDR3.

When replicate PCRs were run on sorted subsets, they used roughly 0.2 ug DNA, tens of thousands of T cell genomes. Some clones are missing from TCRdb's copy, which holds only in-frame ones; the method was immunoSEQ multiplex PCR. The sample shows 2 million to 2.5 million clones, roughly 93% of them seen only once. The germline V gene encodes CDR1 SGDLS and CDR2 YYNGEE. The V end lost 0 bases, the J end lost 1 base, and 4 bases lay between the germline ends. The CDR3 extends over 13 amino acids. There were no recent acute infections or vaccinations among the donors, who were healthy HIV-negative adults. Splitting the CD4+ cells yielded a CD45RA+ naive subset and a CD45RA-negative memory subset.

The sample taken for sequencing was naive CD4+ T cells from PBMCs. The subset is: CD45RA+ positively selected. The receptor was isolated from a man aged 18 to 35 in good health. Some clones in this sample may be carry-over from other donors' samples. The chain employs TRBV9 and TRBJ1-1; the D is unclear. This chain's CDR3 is CASSVDRNTEAFF. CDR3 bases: TGTGCCAGCAGCGTAGACAGGAACACTGAAGCTTTCTTT. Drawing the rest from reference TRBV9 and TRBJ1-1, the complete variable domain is DSGVTQTPKHLITATGQRVTLRCSPRSGDLSVYWYQQSLDQGLQFLIQYYNGEERAKGNILERFSAQQFPDLHSELNLSSLELGDSALYFCASSVDRNTEAFFGQGTRLTVV.